A single sample gave rise to the 14 T cell receptor beta chains below, sequenced in a study of molecular identifiers for immune sequencing clone quantification. TCRdb itself ran the PCR reads through MiXCR, one entry per CDR3 protein. This sample has more than 450,000 distinct CDR3 sequences, with around 23% found just once. Source material: naive CD8+ T cells from blood, with Jurkat cell RNA spiked in. Subset described: FACS-sorted CD8+CD4-CCR7+CD45RA+ naive T cells. Source of these receptors: a human donor in good health. Some libraries in this study had Jurkat cell RNA spiked in.

A word on this clonotype: A single base separates this from a much larger clone, so it may be a read error. The V gene is TRBV11-2, the J gene TRBJ2-4; D remains unclear. Germline lookup yields CDR1 SGHAT and CDR2 FQNNGV. The CDR3 is made up of 16 amino acids. CDR3 residues: CVSSLRDQVAKNIQYF. CDR3 coding DNA: TGTGTCAGCAGCTTACGAGACCAAGTGGCCAAAAACATTCAGTACTTC.

Comment on this clonotype: This could be a read error, since a much larger clone is one nucleotide away. The chain combines TRBV28 with TRBJ1-5; D may be TRBD1 (5 bases). This CDR3 is built from 15 residues. The germline gives CDR1 MDHEN, CDR2 SYDVKM. The V end was cut by 4 bases, the J end by 6 bases, with 16 bases between. The CDR3: CASSSHGDGGQPQHF. DNA of the CDR3: TGTGCCAGCAGTTCGCACGGGGATGGGGGTCAGCCCCAGCATTTT.

In nucleotides, the CDR3 is TGTGCCAGCAGCTTGGTTCTGGGGGGTGTCACTGAAGCTTTCTTT. It encodes CASSLVLGGVTEAFF. The gene calls are TRBV5-6 and TRBJ1-1; D perhaps matches TRBD1 (5 bases). There are 15 residues in the CDR3. Germline values: CDR1 SGHDT, CDR2 YYEEEE. V lost 0 bases and J 4 bases, leaving 13 bases between the germline ends.

CDR3 region: CATYDRGSNQPQHF. CDR3 coding DNA: TGTGCCACTTACGACAGGGGGAGCAATCAGCCCCAGCATTTT. This chain joins TRBV15 and TRBJ1-5; 9 nucleotides line up with TRBD1. Per the germline V gene, CDR1 is LNHNV and CDR2 is YYDKDF (reference sequence). The V segment lost 9 bases and the J segment 1 base; nucleotides outside the gene matches: 4. The CDR3 runs 14 residues.

The chain is built from TRBV7-9 and TRBJ1-1; TRBD1 is a possible D gene (6 bases). In germline, CDR1 is SEHNR, CDR2 FQNEAQ (reference sequence). CDR3 length equals 15 residues. Trimming stripped 5 bases from V and 7 bases from J, with 20 bases between. In DNA, the CDR3 is TGTGCCAGCAGCCCAGGGGTCCCTGGGTTCAGTGAAGCTTTCTTT. Translating gives CASSPGVPGFSEAFF.

CDR3 protein: CASSLEDIHYEQYF. CDR3 in DNA: TGTGCCAGCAGTTTAGAGGACATCCACTACGAGCAGTACTTC. The chain combines TRBV27 with TRBJ2-7; D might be TRBD1 (5 bases). The germline CDR1 and CDR2 sequences are MNHEY and SMNVEV (reference sequence). V was shortened by 2 bases and J by 3 bases, with 11 bases between the two germline ends. This CDR3 region has 14 residues.

This clonotype was counted a few times. The V gene is TRBV4-3, the J gene TRBJ2-7; 9 bases agree with TRBD1. V trimming: 4 bases; J trimming: 3 bases; junction bases outside the gene matches: 7. This CDR3 spans 15 amino acids. Germline assignment: CDR1 LGHNA and CDR2 YSLEER. Here the CDR3 reads CASSPAGTGHYEQYF. CDR3 coding DNA: TGCGCCAGCAGCCCCGCCGGGACAGGGCACTACGAGCAGTACTTC.

This clonotype has at least ten counts. The chain carries TRBV28 and TRBJ2-7; unclear D gene. V was trimmed by 3 bases and J by 5 bases, leaving 5 bases between them. CDR1 MDHEN and CDR2 SYDVKM come from the germline V gene. This CDR3 has 11 amino acids. Here the CDR3 reads CASSFRDEQYF. In DNA, the CDR3 is TGTGCCAGCAGTTTTAGGGACGAGCAGTACTTC.

Only a few counts were recorded for this clonotype. The chain is built from TRBV12-3 or TRBV12-4 and TRBJ1-5; 9 nucleotides align to TRBD1. CDR3 size: 14 residues. The junction had 7 bases not matched to a gene; V was cut back by 6 bases and J by 7 bases. The DNA of the CDR3 is TGTGCCAGCAGCCTCGACAGGGGGGAACAGCCCCAGCATTTT. Its protein is CASSLDRGEQPQHF.

This clonotype was observed at least ten times. V and J are TRBV7-9 and TRBJ2-3; TRBD2 agrees at 7 bases. V lost 8 bases to trimming and J lost 7 bases; unmatched junction nucleotides: 9. The germline CDR1 and CDR2 sequences are SEHNR and FQNEAQ (reference sequence). The CDR3 consists of 13 residues. In DNA form, the CDR3 reads TGTGCCAGCCAAGAGGGAGGGTCCAATACGCAGTATTTT. This encodes CASQEGGSNTQYF.

In its sample, this clonotype was seen many times. This chain uses TRBV27 with TRBJ2-7, with TRBD1 matching over 8 bases. This CDR3 is built from 15 residues. The germline CDR1 and CDR2 sequences are MNHEY and SMNVEV (reference sequence). V gave up 5 bases and J gave up 2 bases; unmatched junction bases: 8. The CDR3 DNA reads TGTGCCAGCAGTCAAACCTGGACAGGGCCCTACGAGCAGTACTTC. Translated, it gives CASSQTWTGPYEQYF.

This sequence joins TRBV12-3 or TRBV12-4 and TRBJ2-3; D is uncertain. The CDR3 totals 13 residues. Trimming removed 3 bases from V and 2 bases from J, with 6 bases in between. In DNA form, the CDR3 reads TGTGCCAGCAGTTTTCCAGACACAGATACGCAGTATTTT. It is translated as CASSFPDTDTQYF.

The V gene is TRBV10-3, the J gene TRBJ2-1, with D perhaps matching TRBD1 (5 bases). CDR1 and CDR2 (germline): ENHRY, SYGVKD. V gave up 2 bases and J gave up 9 bases, with 8 bases separating them. CDR3 size: 12 residues. CDR3: CAISEGAAEQFF. The CDR3 region has the DNA TGTGCCATCAGTGAGGGGGCGGCTGAGCAGTTCTTC.

This clonotype showed up many times. The chain is built from TRBV7-9 and TRBJ2-7, with D possibly being TRBD2 (6 bases). The ends were cut back, 0 bases at V and 7 bases at J, with 16 bases in the middle. CDR1 and CDR2 from the germline V gene are SEHNR and FQNEAQ (reference sequence). CDR3 size: 15 residues. The CDR3 spells CASSLATLERGEQYF. The CDR3 nucleotides are TGTGCCAGCAGCTTAGCTACCCTCGAACGGGGGGAGCAGTACTTC. The full variable domain, its missing parts supplied by reference TRBV7-9 and TRBJ2-7, is DTGVSQNPRHKITKRGQNVTFRCDPISEHNRLYWYRQTLGQGPEFLTYFQNEAQLEKSRLLSDRFSAERPKGSFSTLEIQRTEQGDSAMYLCASSLATLERGEQYFGPGTRLTVT.